This T cell receptor (beta chain) came from a study of beta chain features in type 1 diabetes. Study summary: Cells sorted and examined across all samples totaled more than 90,000,000. Broader study findings: Shorter TCRB CDR3s, moderately but significantly so, marked every one of the four CD4+ subsets in Type 1 diabetes patients.

This clone was seen a handful of times. Its antigen is unidentified. Trimming shortened V by 3 bases and J by 6 bases, and 6 bases separated the two germline ends. The CDR3 has 11 residues. CDR1 MDHEN and CDR2 SYDVKM come from the germline V gene. Of the isolated RNA, all was reverse transcribed, and so the sequenced material was expressed TCRB transcripts. The method was immunoSEQ multiplex PCR; TCRdb's version includes in-frame clones alone and lacks a portion of them. The sample comprises a few hundred thousand clones, over 8.5% of which are singletons, and over 0.45% rests with the top ten. The chain uses TRBV28 and TRBJ2-7; D gene ambiguous. The sequencing sample was made of central memory CD4+ T cells from blood. The sequence was collected from a man aged 25 to 45 with type 1 diabetes. CDR3 region: CASSFRSEQYF. CDR3 DNA sequence: TGTGCCAGCAGTTTTAGAAGCGAGCAGTACTTC. Full variable domain (remainder filled in from reference TRBV28 and TRBJ2-7): DVKVTQSSRYLVKRTGEKVFLECVQDMDHENMFWYRQDPGLGLRLIYFSYDVKMKEKGDIPEGYSVSREKKERFSLILESASTNQTSMYLCASSFRSEQYFGPGTRLTVT.